These 22 T cell receptor beta chains originate from one sample sequenced in a study of blood T cell repertoires in COVID-19. This table comes from immunoSEQ multiplex PCR, and its TCRdb copy is limited to in-frame clones, with some not included. The data contain about 480,000 clones, approximately 89% of them singletons. The sequencing sample was made of peripheral blood. These receptor sequences come from a man younger than 35 with COVID-19, enrolled during active disease.

This chain connects TRBV2 to TRBJ2-2; 7 bases map to TRBD1. V shed 7 bases and J 6 bases; nucleotides not matched to a gene: 8. Germline V gene data show CDR1 as SNHLY and CDR2 as FYNNEI. The CDR3 has 14 residues. The CDR3, as DNA: TGTGCCAGCATGGTGAAGGGGGCAGCCGGGGAGCTGTTTTTT. This gives the protein CASMVKGAAGELFF.

The rearrangement links TRBV6-5 to TRBJ1-5, with 9 positions matching TRBD1. This CDR3 contains 15 residues. Trimming at V came to 10 bases and at J to 3 bases, leaving 10 bases not matched to a gene. Germline CDR1 and CDR2: MNHEY and SVGAGI. CDR3 in amino acids: CATLRGTGSNQPQHF. The CDR3 nucleotides read TGTGCCACCCTCCGGGGGACAGGGTCCAATCAGCCCCAGCATTTT.

This clone was picked up a small number of times. V and J are TRBV11-3 and TRBJ2-1; TRBD1 agrees at 7 bases. Losses at the gene ends were 4 bases for V and 4 bases for J; bases not matched to a gene: 10. The CDR3 spans 16 residues. The V gene's germline CDR1 is SGHNT and CDR2 YENEEA. The CDR3 sequence is CASSSLTTGTYNEQFF. CDR3 nucleotide sequence: TGTGCCAGCAGCTCTCTGACGACAGGGACATACAATGAGCAGTTCTTC.

V and J are TRBV10-1 and TRBJ2-3, with 9 bases matching TRBD2. Trimming at V came to 4 bases and at J to 0 bases, leaving 2 bases not matched to a gene. The CDR3 has 15 amino acids. CDR1 and CDR2 from the germline V gene are WNHNN and SYGVQD (reference sequence). The CDR3 reads CASSGLAGSTDTQYF. The CDR3 coding sequence is TGCGCCAGCAGTGGTCTAGCGGGGAGCACAGATACGCAGTATTTT.

This chain joins TRBV27 and TRBJ1-2; weak D call: TRBD1 (6 bases). The V gene's germline CDR1 is MNHEY and CDR2 SMNVEV (reference sequence). The V end lost 3 bases, the J end lost 4 bases, and 9 bases lay between the germline ends. The CDR3 contains 13 residues. CDR3 DNA: TGTGCCAGCAGTTTCGGGGACACCTATGGCTACACCTTC. Translated: CASSFGDTYGYTF.

The chain couples TRBV7-9 to TRBJ2-1; D is perhaps TRBD2 (5 bases). Trimming removed 6 bases from V and 10 bases from J, with 13 bases in between. Germline values: CDR1 SEHNR, CDR2 FQNEAQ (reference sequence). The CDR3 totals 12 residues. The CDR3: CASRRGEGEQFF. The CDR3 DNA follows: TGTGCCAGCAGAAGAGGCGAGGGCGAGCAGTTCTTC.

The rearrangement links TRBV7-9 to TRBJ2-3; weak D call: TRBD1 (5 bases). CDR1 and CDR2 from the germline V gene are SEHNR and FQNEAQ (reference sequence). The V end lost 5 bases, the J end lost 3 bases, and 12 bases lay between the germline ends. This CDR3 is built from 14 residues. CDR3 nucleotides: TGTGCCAGCAGCCCCCTCAGGGCTACAGATACGCAGTATTTT. This codes for CASSPLRATDTQYF.

The rearrangement joins TRBV18 to TRBJ1-1, with 7 nucleotides matching TRBD1. After removal of 1 base from V and 0 bases from J, the junction contained 11 bases not matched to a gene. Germline V gives CDR1 KGHSH, CDR2 LQKENI. The CDR3 length is 18 residues. In DNA, the CDR3 is TGTGCCAGCTCACCACAGAAGGGGGCTCTGGTCATGAACACTGAAGCTTTCTTT. Its translation: CASSPQKGALVMNTEAFF.

The rearrangement joins TRBV2 to TRBJ1-4; 8 bases align to TRBD1. V was clipped by 7 bases and J by 7 bases; unmatched bases: 5. Germline V gene data show CDR1 as SNHLY and CDR2 as FYNNEI. The CDR3 is 13 residues long. CDR3 region: CASKGDRGEKLFF. The CDR3 region has the DNA TGTGCCAGCAAGGGAGACAGGGGTGAAAAACTGTTTTTT.

CDR3 coding DNA: TGTGCCAGCAGCTTATTGGCACCCCAGACCCAGTACTTC. Amino acid sequence: CASSLLAPQTQYF. The V and J genes are TRBV7-8 and TRBJ2-5; D is unclear. Per the germline V gene, CDR1 is SGHVS and CDR2 is FQNEAQ. The V gene lost 2 bases and the J gene lost 6 bases, with 10 bases spanning the gap. This CDR3 region has 13 residues. The whole variable domain, remainder taken from reference TRBV7-8 and TRBJ2-5, is GAGVSQSPRYKVAKRGQDVALRCDPISGHVSLFWYQQALGQGPEFLTYFQNEAQLDKSGLPSDRFFAERPEGSVSTLKIQRTQQEDSAVYLCASSLLAPQTQYFGPGTRLLVL.

This chain uses TRBV7-9 with TRBJ1-1, with D unclear. Germline V gives CDR1 SEHNR, CDR2 FQNEAQ (reference sequence). The CDR3 totals 12 residues. V was shortened by 4 bases and J by 10 bases, with 13 bases between the two germline ends. The CDR3 loop is CASSSAGVPAFF. In DNA, the CDR3 is TGTGCCAGCAGCTCCGCGGGAGTTCCAGCTTTCTTT. Full variable domain (remainder filled in from reference TRBV7-9 and TRBJ1-1): DTGVSQNPRHKITKRGQNVTFRCDPISEHNRLYWYRQTLGQGPEFLTYFQNEAQLEKSRLLSDRFSAERPKGSFSTLEIQRTEQGDSAMYLCASSSAGVPAFFGQGTRLTVV.

The CDR3 nucleotides read TGTGCCAGCAGTGCTGGGGAGACTCTCTATGGCTACACCTTC. Encoded protein: CASSAGETLYGYTF. The chain combines TRBV2 with TRBJ1-2; D is unresolved. V gave up 4 bases and J gave up 4 bases, with 13 bases separating them. The CDR3 spans 14 residues. The germline CDR1 and CDR2 sequences are SNHLY and FYNNEI.

This rearrangement joins TRBV2 to TRBJ2-1, with 11 bases aligning to TRBD2. Trimming cost V 6 bases and J 3 bases; bases outside gene matches: 4. Germline V lookup: CDR1 SNHLY, CDR2 FYNNEI. The CDR3 length is 15 residues. The CDR3 is CASSGGTSGYNEQFF. For the CDR3, the DNA is TGTGCCAGCAGCGGCGGGACTAGCGGCTACAATGAGCAGTTCTTC.

V and J are TRBV3-1 (or the pseudogene TRBV3-2) and TRBJ2-7; the D gene is possibly TRBD2 (5 bases). The V gene's germline CDR1 is LGHDT and CDR2 YNNKEL (reference sequence). The CDR3 extends over 13 amino acids. V shed 5 bases and J shed 1 base, with 9 bases lying between them. In DNA, the CDR3 is TGTGCCAGCAGCGAGGGCCCATCCTACGAGCAGTACTTC. Translation: CASSEGPSYEQYF.

V is TRBV24-1 and J is TRBJ2-3; the match to TRBD2 covers 11 bases. Germline values: CDR1 KGHDR, CDR2 SFDVKD. The junction had 4 bases not matched to a gene; V was cut back by 4 bases and J by 5 bases. The CDR3 totals 15 residues. The CDR3: CATSETSGSGDTQYF. The CDR3 nucleotides read TGTGCCACCAGTGAAACTAGCGGGAGTGGAGATACGCAGTATTTT.

This chain uses TRBV3-1 (or the pseudogene TRBV3-2) with TRBJ2-6; weak D call: TRBD2 (5 bases). V was pared by 2 bases and J by 0 bases, with 14 bases between. The germline V gene encodes CDR1 LGHDT and CDR2 YNNKEL (reference sequence). This CDR3 is 18 amino acids long. CDR3 sequence reads: CASSQWSIASSGANVLTF. Written as DNA, the CDR3 is TGTGCCAGCAGCCAATGGAGTATAGCGAGCTCTGGGGCCAACGTCCTGACTTTC.

V is TRBV11-2 and J is TRBJ2-1, with D uncertain. The CDR3 contains 14 residues. Per the germline V gene, CDR1 is SGHAT and CDR2 is FQNNGV. V was pared by 7 bases and J by 10 bases, with 20 bases between. The CDR3 bases are TGTGCCAGCACCGTCTCGTTGTTTGCACTGGAGCAGTTCTTC. It is translated as CASTVSLFALEQFF.

J is TRBJ1-1 and V is TRBV27; D is undetermined. V lost 3 bases, J lost 0 bases, and 8 bases lay in between. This CDR3 contains 14 residues. Germline loops: CDR1 MNHEY, CDR2 SMNVEV (reference sequence). Here the CDR3 reads CASSLRHMNTEAFF. DNA for the CDR3: TGTGCCAGCAGTTTGCGACACATGAACACTGAAGCTTTCTTT.

The chain combines TRBV23-1 with TRBJ2-3; D uncertain. TRBV23-1 has ORF status, its function being uncertain. V was trimmed by 4 bases and J by 4 bases, leaving 9 bases between them. The CDR3 has 13 residues. CDR3 DNA: TGCGCCAGCAGTCCACTTCCCGCAGATACGCAGTATTTT. Protein product: CASSPLPADTQYF.

This clone was found once. The gene calls are TRBV5-1 and TRBJ1-1; D gene uncertain. Germline CDR1 and CDR2: SGHRS and YFSETQ. CDR3 length: 14 amino acids. V was clipped by 2 bases and J by 0 bases, with 8 bases between them. The CDR3 nucleotides are TGCGCCAGCAGCTTCGAGGTAATGAACACTGAAGCTTTCTTT. This translates into CASSFEVMNTEAFF.

The V gene is TRBV19, the J gene TRBJ1-5, with 8 bases aligning to TRBD1. V shed 7 bases, J shed 2 bases, and the junction held 4 bases outside the gene matches. The CDR3 extends over 14 amino acids. CDR1 LNHDA and CDR2 SQIVND come from the germline V gene (reference sequence). The DNA for the CDR3 is TGTGCCAGTACCAAGGACAGGGGCAATCAGCCCCAGCATTTT. Translating gives CASTKDRGNQPQHF. Using reference TRBV19 and TRBJ1-5 for the parts outside the CDR3, the full variable domain is DGGITQSPKYLFRKEGQNVTLSCEQNLNHDAMYWYRQDPGQGLRLIYYSQIVNDFQKGDIAEGYSVSREKKESFPLTVTSAQKNPTAFYLCASTKDRGNQPQHFGDGTRLSIL.

The rearrangement uses TRBV4-1 and TRBJ2-7, with TRBD1 identical over 7 bases. Losses at the gene ends were 0 bases for V and 3 bases for J; bases not matched to a gene: 11. The CDR3 totals 17 residues. The germline CDR1 and CDR2 sequences are MGHRA and YSYEKL. The CDR3: CASSQDQRTGLGYEQYF. CDR3 bases: TGCGCCAGCAGCCAAGATCAACGGACAGGATTGGGCTACGAGCAGTACTTC.